This TCR beta chain appears in the sequencing data of a study of control samples from healthy donors and cancer patients. TCRdb's copy holds only in-frame clones and misses some; the assay was immunoSEQ multiplex PCR. The table includes some 120,000 clones, 88% detected once. The TCR comes from a woman aged 65 to 85 in good health. Source material: blood.

CDR3 sequence: CASSQWTVMNTEAFF. CDR3 DNA: TGTGCCAGCAGCCAATGGACAGTAATGAACACTGAAGCTTTCTTT. The chain combines TRBV4-2 with TRBJ1-1, with D possibly matching TRBD1 (6 bases). Looked up from germline, CDR1 is LGHNA and CDR2 is YNFKEQ. This CDR3 is 15 amino acids long. Trimming removed 2 bases at V and 0 bases at J, with 10 bases between.